These 32 T cell receptor beta chains came from one sample sequenced in a study of cytomegalovirus exposure and HLA in healthy donors. In the PCR, 60 Vbeta and 13 Jbeta primers were used. This table comes from immunoSEQ multiplex PCR, and its TCRdb copy is limited to in-frame clones, with some not included. The table records tens of thousands of clones, roughly 80% of them present only once. The sample comprised PBMCs. The receptors were sampled from a man in his forties in good health and CMV-seronegative.

The gene calls are TRBV5-1 and TRBJ2-3; TRBD1 matches 9 bases. V shed 5 bases and J 3 bases; nucleotides not matched to a gene: 1. Germline CDR1 SGHRS, CDR2 YFSETQ. The CDR3 spans 13 residues. CDR3 in amino acids: CASRGQGTDTQYF. DNA of the CDR3: TGCGCCAGCAGGGGACAGGGAACAGATACGCAGTATTTT.

The rearrangement uses TRBV10-2 and TRBJ1-3, with 8 bases that match TRBD1. The CDR3 is 14 residues long. The junction had 5 bases not matched to a gene; V was cut back by 10 bases and J by 0 bases. Germline-derived CDR1 and CDR2 are WSHSY and SAAADI. CDR3 amino acids: CATRQGISGNTIYF. The DNA for the CDR3 is TGCGCCACCCGACAGGGGATCTCTGGAAACACCATATATTTT.

The gene calls are TRBV7-2 and TRBJ2-7; 10 nucleotides match TRBD1. Looked up from germline, CDR1 is SGHTA and CDR2 is FQGNSA. Trimming at V came to 4 bases and at J to 2 bases, leaving 5 bases not matched to a gene. The CDR3 runs to 15 residues. The CDR3 spells CASSSAGTGAYEQYF. CDR3 coding DNA: TGTGCCAGCAGCTCCGCCGGGACAGGGGCCTACGAGCAGTACTTC.

This clone was counted only a few times. This chain links TRBV11-3 with TRBJ1-1; TRBD1 matches at 7 bases. The J segment lost 1 base and the V segment lost 5 bases, leaving 4 bases of the junction unmatched. CDR1 SGHNT and CDR2 YENEEA come from the germline V gene. The CDR3 loop spans 14 amino acids. CDR3: CASSEQGSNTEAFF. The DNA of the CDR3 is TGTGCCAGCAGCGAACAGGGGTCGAACACTGAAGCTTTCTTT.

V usage is TRBV28 and J usage is TRBJ1-5, with unresolved D. The CDR3 is 12 amino acids. Trimming pared 6 bases from V and 6 bases from J, leaving 9 bases between. Germline CDR1 and CDR2: MDHEN and SYDVKM. The CDR3 protein is CASSLTGQPQHF. CDR3 in DNA: TGTGCCAGCAGCTTAACGGGTCAGCCCCAGCATTTT.

This clone turned up a few times. The rearrangement joins TRBV6-5 to TRBJ2-3, with D possibly being TRBD1 (5 bases). The CDR3 is 14 amino acids. Germline loops: CDR1 MNHEY, CDR2 SVGAGI. V lost 6 bases and J 2 bases, leaving 12 bases between the germline ends. CDR3 sequence (DNA): TGTGCCAGCAGCTTGGCACAGGACACAGATACGCAGTATTTT. Its translation is CASSLAQDTDTQYF.

V and J are TRBV6-1 and TRBJ2-1; D not certain. The CDR3 runs to 15 residues. CDR1 and CDR2 from the germline V gene are MNHNS and SASEGT. V was cut by 1 base and J by 10 bases, with 17 bases left in between. CDR3: CASSEGLLGQVEQFF. The CDR3 DNA reads as TGTGCCAGCAGTGAAGGGCTCTTAGGCCAGGTCGAGCAGTTCTTC.

The chain links TRBV5-1 to TRBJ2-1, with a possible D match to TRBD2 (6 bases). Trimming took off 0 bases at V and 1 base at J, with 8 bases between the two ends. The CDR3 has 15 residues. Germline assignment: CDR1 SGHRS and CDR2 YFSETQ. The CDR3 sequence is CASSLGGGSYNEQFF. The CDR3 coding sequence is TGCGCCAGCAGCTTGGGGGGAGGATCCTACAATGAGCAGTTCTTC.

The rearrangement uses TRBV27 and TRBJ1-6, with 7 nucleotides matching TRBD1. The germline CDR1 and CDR2 sequences are MNHEY and SMNVEV (reference sequence). CDR3 length equals 17 residues. The trim removed 4 bases at V and 7 bases at J, leaving 13 bases unmatched. CDR3 nucleotide sequence: TGTGCCAGCAGTTCCAGGCCCCGACAGGGCCCCAATTCACCCCTCCACTTT. This gives the protein CASSSRPRQGPNSPLHF.

The gene calls are TRBV5-4 and TRBJ2-1; 13 bases fit TRBD2. This CDR3 contains 19 residues. V shed 6 bases and J 9 bases; nucleotides not matched to a gene: 21. In germline, CDR1 is SGHNT, CDR2 YYREEE (reference sequence). The CDR3 sequence is CASTSGGLAGTEREGEQFF. For the CDR3, the DNA is TGTGCCAGCACCTCAGGGGGACTAGCGGGAACAGAGAGGGAGGGTGAGCAGTTCTTC.

The V gene is TRBV28, the J gene TRBJ2-2; D might be TRBD2 (6 bases). CDR1 and CDR2 from the germline V gene are MDHEN and SYDVKM. V gave up 11 bases and J gave up 4 bases, with 11 bases separating them. The CDR3 extends over 12 amino acids. CDR3 bases: TGTGCCTCCAGGAGGGGCACCGGGGAGCTGTTTTTT. Translating gives CASRRGTGELFF.

This clone appeared a single time. This chain joins TRBV19 and TRBJ1-5; D perhaps matches TRBD1 (6 bases). V lost 6 bases to trimming and J lost 4 bases, with 22 bases between them. Looked up from germline, CDR1 is LNHDA and CDR2 is SQIVND (reference sequence). The CDR3 runs to 17 residues. The CDR3 here is CASSLTHARTDNQPQHF. CDR3 bases: TGTGCCAGTAGCTTAACCCATGCGAGGACAGATAATCAGCCCCAGCATTTT. Combining the CDR3 with reference TRBV19 and TRBJ1-5 gives the whole variable domain DGGITQSPKYLFRKEGQNVTLSCEQNLNHDAMYWYRQDPGQGLRLIYYSQIVNDFQKGDIAEGYSVSREKKESFPLTVTSAQKNPTAFYLCASSLTHARTDNQPQHFGDGTRLSIL.

This chain connects TRBV27 to TRBJ2-7, with 8 bases identical to TRBD1. Germline CDR1 MNHEY, CDR2 SMNVEV (reference sequence). The J segment lost 2 bases and the V segment lost 5 bases, leaving 8 bases of the junction unmatched. CDR3 size: 15 residues. The CDR3 DNA is TGTGCCAGCAGTCCGGACGGACAGGGTGCCTACGAGCAGTACTTC. This codes for CASSPDGQGAYEQYF.

CDR3 loop: CASRVQGMNTEAFF. The CDR3 nucleotides read TGTGCCAGCAGGGTACAGGGAATGAACACTGAAGCTTTCTTT. This chain uses TRBV27 with TRBJ1-1; D may be TRBD1 (6 bases). V lost 6 bases and J 0 bases, leaving 11 bases between the germline ends. The CDR3 covers 14 residues. Germline V gives CDR1 MNHEY, CDR2 SMNVEV (reference sequence).

This rearrangement joins TRBV5-1 to TRBJ2-1, with 7 bases aligning to TRBD2. From germline, CDR1 is SGHRS and CDR2 YFSETQ. J lost 8 bases, V lost 4 bases, and 9 bases had no gene match. This CDR3 region has 14 residues. DNA for the CDR3: TGCGCCAGCAGCCCGGAGACTAGCCGGGATGAGCAGTTCTTC. As protein: CASSPETSRDEQFF.

A single count supports this clone. This chain connects TRBV7-8 to TRBJ1-2; weak D call: TRBD1 (6 bases). Trimming removed 2 bases from V and 5 bases from J, with 9 bases in between. The CDR3 loop spans 13 amino acids. Germline values: CDR1 SGHVS, CDR2 FQNEAQ. The CDR3 loop reads CASSLRTGYGYTF. The DNA of the CDR3 is TGTGCCAGCAGCTTACGCACAGGGTATGGCTACACCTTC.

This chain joins TRBV7-9 and TRBJ1-4; D gene unclear. The CDR3 is 15 residues long. Germline V gives CDR1 SEHNR, CDR2 FQNEAQ (reference sequence). Trimming removed 1 base from V and 14 bases from J, with 20 bases in between. This chain's CDR3 is CASSLGRTGALGLFF. The CDR3 region has the DNA TGTGCCAGCAGCTTAGGGCGGACGGGAGCCCTAGGGCTGTTTTTT.

This chain joins TRBV29-1 and TRBJ1-4, with D perhaps matching TRBD1 (5 bases). Germline CDR1 SQVTM, CDR2 ANQGSEA. Trimming shortened V by 6 bases and J by 8 bases, and 13 bases separated the two germline ends. The CDR3 is made up of 12 amino acids. This CDR3 is CSVGGSLEKLFF. The CDR3, as DNA: TGCAGCGTGGGGGGTTCTTTAGAAAAACTGTTTTTT. Full variable domain (remainder filled in from reference TRBV29-1 and TRBJ1-4): SAVISQKPSRDICQRGTSLTIQCQVDSQVTMMFWYRQQPGQSLTLIATANQGSEATYESGFVIDKFPISRPNLTFSTLTVSNMSPEDSSIYLCSVGGSLEKLFFGSGTQLSVL.

This clone is a singleton in its sample. This sequence joins TRBV19 and TRBJ2-1; D is ambiguous. V shed 3 bases and J shed 8 bases, with 14 bases lying between them. Germline V lookup: CDR1 LNHDA, CDR2 SQIVND (reference sequence). This CDR3 spans 14 amino acids. The CDR3 spells CASSIEASGDEQFF. CDR3 sequence (DNA): TGTGCCAGTAGTATTGAGGCTAGTGGCGATGAGCAGTTCTTC.

The chain links TRBV5-4 to TRBJ1-1; 10 positions agree with TRBD1. The CDR3 spans 14 residues. The ends lost 3 bases at V and 7 bases at J; junction bases unmatched: 6. Germline-derived CDR1 and CDR2 are SGHNT and YYREEE (reference sequence). The DNA of the CDR3 is TGTGCCAGCAGCTCGGGACAGGGGTTGGGTGAAGCTTTCTTT. Its translation: CASSSGQGLGEAFF.

This chain's CDR3 is CASSRDRARTGELFF. Written as DNA, the CDR3 is TGTGCCAGCAGTCGGGACAGGGCGCGGACCGGGGAGCTGTTTTTT. The chain recombines TRBV6-1 with TRBJ2-2, with TRBD1 matching over 9 bases. V shed 5 bases, J shed 5 bases, and the junction held 6 bases outside the gene matches. CDR3 size: 15 residues. Germline V gives CDR1 MNHNS, CDR2 SASEGT.

The rearrangement uses TRBV28 and TRBJ2-5; D is unclear. Deletions cut 7 bases from V and 5 bases from J, with 14 bases between. The CDR3 is 13 residues long. Germline V gives CDR1 MDHEN, CDR2 SYDVKM. Here the CDR3 reads CASTPTGWETQYF. DNA for the CDR3: TGTGCCAGCACCCCAACCGGGTGGGAGACCCAGTACTTC.

The CDR3 region is CASSQGTTPQHF. In DNA form, the CDR3 reads TGTGCCAGCAGCCAAGGGACTACGCCCCAGCATTTT. The rearrangement links TRBV5-6 to TRBJ1-5, with TRBD1 as a possible D gene (5 bases). V was pared by 4 bases and J by 9 bases, with 11 bases between. This CDR3 has 12 amino acids. Germline V gives CDR1 SGHDT, CDR2 YYEEEE. The full variable domain, rest sourced from reference TRBV5-6 and TRBJ1-5, is DAGVTQSPTHLIKTRGQQVTLRCSPKSGHDTVSWYQQALGQGPQFIFQYYEEEERQRGNFPDRFSGHQFPNYSSELNVNALLLGDSALYLCASSQGTTPQHFGDGTRLSIL.

Only a few counts were recorded for this clone. The V and J genes are TRBV6-1 and TRBJ1-4, with 9 nucleotides matching TRBD1. V was clipped by 6 bases and J by 6 bases; unmatched bases: 5. This CDR3 is built from 14 residues. In germline, CDR1 is MNHNS, CDR2 SASEGT. CDR3 in DNA: TGTGCCAGCAGATCCGGGACAGGGTATGAAAAACTGTTTTTT. Translation: CASRSGTGYEKLFF.

The chain uses TRBV5-8 and TRBJ1-1; a possible D gene is TRBD1 (5 bases). This CDR3 region has 16 residues. Germline loops: CDR1 SGHTS, CDR2 YDEGEE. V lost 2 bases to trimming and J lost 1 base, with 15 bases between them. CDR3 DNA: TGTGCCAGCAGCTTTACTCTCGGACACTGGAACACTGAAGCTTTCTTT. As protein: CASSFTLGHWNTEAFF.

The chain is built from TRBV4-2 and TRBJ2-7, with a tentative D call TRBD2 (6 bases). Germline CDR1 and CDR2: LGHNA and YNFKEQ. This CDR3 region has 15 residues. V lost 1 base to trimming and J lost 1 base, with 11 bases between them. The CDR3 DNA reads TGTGCCAGCAGCCAAGTGGGGGGTCCGTCCTACGAGCAGTACTTC. Translated, it gives CASSQVGGPSYEQYF.

The chain links TRBV7-2 to TRBJ2-2, with D uncertain. The CDR3 length is 14 residues. Germline CDR1 SGHTA, CDR2 FQGNSA. Between the trimmed V and J ends, which lost 3 bases and 3 bases, there was a span of 8 bases. The CDR3 DNA follows: TGTGCCAGCAGCTTGACACGATACACCGGGGAGCTGTTTTTT. Translating it yields CASSLTRYTGELFF.

The chain couples TRBV4-1 to TRBJ1-1, with D hard to call. The germline CDR1 and CDR2 sequences are MGHRA and YSYEKL. V shed 4 bases and J shed 3 bases, with 18 bases lying between them. CDR3 length equals 16 residues. Here the CDR3 reads CASSPGPRVRDTEAFF. In DNA, the CDR3 is TGCGCCAGCAGCCCCGGGCCGAGGGTGAGGGACACTGAAGCTTTCTTT.

The chain uses TRBV13 and TRBJ2-3; 7 positions match TRBD1. The length of the CDR3 is 13 residues. CDR1 PRHDT and CDR2 FYEKMQ come from the germline V gene (reference sequence). Trimming cost V 6 bases and J 5 bases; bases outside gene matches: 5. DNA for the CDR3: TGTGCCAGCAGTAGACAGGGCGAAGATACGCAGTATTTT. It codes for CASSRQGEDTQYF.

The CDR3 loop reads CASSLTLGQGADEQYF. Here the CDR3 DNA reads TGTGCCAGCAGCCTCACCCTGGGACAGGGGGCGGACGAGCAGTACTTC. The chain recombines TRBV4-2 with TRBJ2-7; TRBD1 agrees at 12 bases. With V trimmed by 4 bases and J by 5 bases, 9 bases remained unmatched. The CDR3 loop spans 16 amino acids. CDR1 and CDR2 from the germline V gene are LGHNA and YNFKEQ.

The chain is built from TRBV9 and TRBJ2-1, with 9 positions matching TRBD2. J was trimmed by 6 bases and V by 0 bases; bases with no gene match: 7. The CDR3 has 16 amino acids. The germline V gene encodes CDR1 SGDLS and CDR2 YYNGEE. The CDR3 DNA reads as TGTGCCAGCAGCGTAGCTGGGCGGGGGGGCTCCAATGAGCAGTTCTTC. This encodes CASSVAGRGGSNEQFF.

In its sample, this clone was seen once. This sequence joins TRBV18 and TRBJ1-1, with 11 bases fitting TRBD1. Trimming cost V 4 bases and J 5 bases; bases outside gene matches: 3. Germline V gene data show CDR1 as KGHSH and CDR2 as LQKENI. The CDR3 runs to 14 residues. In DNA, the CDR3 is TGTGCCAGCTCACAGGACAGGGGGCTAACTGAAGCTTTCTTT. Translated: CASSQDRGLTEAFF.